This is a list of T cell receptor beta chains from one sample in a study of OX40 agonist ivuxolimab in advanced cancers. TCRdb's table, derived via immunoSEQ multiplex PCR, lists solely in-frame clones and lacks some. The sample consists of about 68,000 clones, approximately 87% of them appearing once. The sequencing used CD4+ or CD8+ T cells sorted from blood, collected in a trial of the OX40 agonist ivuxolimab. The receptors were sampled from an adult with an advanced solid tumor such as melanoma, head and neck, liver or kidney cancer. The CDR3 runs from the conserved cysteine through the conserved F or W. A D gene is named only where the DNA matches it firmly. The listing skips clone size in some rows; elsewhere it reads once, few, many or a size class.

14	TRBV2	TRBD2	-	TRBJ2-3	TGTGCCAGCAGATCTAGCGGGGGGGCAGATACGCAGTATTTT	CASRSSGGADTQYF
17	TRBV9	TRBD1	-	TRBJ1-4	TGTGCCAGCAGCGTAGGACCACCCGGGACAGGGAATGAAAAACTGTTTTTT	CASSVGPPGTGNEKLFF
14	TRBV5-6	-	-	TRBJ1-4	TGTGCCAGCAGCTTGGGAGCAACTAATGAAAAACTGTTTTTT	CASSLGATNEKLFF
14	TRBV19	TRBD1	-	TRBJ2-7	TGTGCCAGAAACCGGGACAGACCCTACTACGAGCAGTACTTC	CARNRDRPYYEQYF
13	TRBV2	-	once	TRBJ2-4	TGTGCCAGCAGTGGGACATCGACAAACATTCAGTACTTC	CASSGTSTNIQYF
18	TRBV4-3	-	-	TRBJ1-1	TGCGCCAGCAGCCAAGGCGGACGGGTTCGTTGGACGAACACTGAAGCTTTCTTT	CASSQGGRVRWTNTEAFF
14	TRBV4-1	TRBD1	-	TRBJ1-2	TGCGCCAGCAGCCAGGCAGGGGGCTCGGGAGGCTACACCTTC	CASSQAGGSGGYTF
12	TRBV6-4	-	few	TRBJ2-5	TGTGCCAGCAGTGACTCGGGTGGGACCCAGTACTTC	CASSDSGGTQYF
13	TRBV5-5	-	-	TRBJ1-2	TGTGCCAGCAGCTTGGGCGGGGGCGATGGCTACACCTTC	CASSLGGGDGYTF
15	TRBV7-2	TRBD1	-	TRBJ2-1	TGTGCCAGCAGCTTGTGGACAGGGGGCTACAATGAGCAGTTCTTC	CASSLWTGGYNEQFF
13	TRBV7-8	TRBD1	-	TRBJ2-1	TGTGCCAGCAGCGCTACAGGGGTGAGTGAGCAGTTCTTC	CASSATGVSEQFF
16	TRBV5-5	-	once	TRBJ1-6	TGTGCCAGCAGCTTTCTCGGAGGGTCGAATAATTCACCCCTCCACTTT	CASSFLGGSNNSPLHF
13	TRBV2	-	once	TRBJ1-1	-	CASSNWGQGSPFF
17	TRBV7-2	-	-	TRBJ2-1	TGTGCCAGCAGCCCCAGCTGGGGGGGGCGCTCCTACAATGAGCAGTTCTTC	CASSPSWGGRSYNEQFF
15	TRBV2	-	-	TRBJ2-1	TGTGCCAGCACCGGACCCGAGGCGGTCTACAATGAGCAGTTCTTC	CASTGPEAVYNEQFF
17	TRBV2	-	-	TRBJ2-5	TGTGCCAGCAGTGATCTGGGTGAGCTGTGGGGGCAGGAGACCCAGTACTTC	CASSDLGELWGQETQYF